The rows below give T cell receptor beta chains drawn from one sample of a study of T cells in Graves' hyperthyroidism and ophthalmopathy. TCRdb reprocessed the multiplex PCR reads via MiXCR and lists one record per CDR3 protein. Counted here are about 400,000 distinct CDR3 sequences, more than 13% occurring once; the ten biggest clones make up approximately 30%. Sequencing was carried out using blood. All receptors come from a woman under 40 with Graves' hyperthyroidism. The CDR3 runs from the conserved cysteine through the conserved F or W. The D gene is left open where the match is weak. Rows give clone size only sometimes, using once, few, many, or a class for an expanded clone.

CDR3 DNA: TGCAGTGCTAGACACGGACAGGGCTACGAGCAGTACTTC
CDR3 protein: CSARHGQGYEQYF
J gene: TRBJ2-7
D gene: TRBD1
V gene: TRBV20-1
clone size: few

CDR3 DNA: TGTGCCAGCAGTTTAACAGATCAGCCCCAGCATTTT
CDR3 protein: CASSLTDQPQHF
J gene: TRBJ1-5
D gene: NA
V gene: TRBV28
clone size: NA

CDR3 DNA: TGTGCCAGTAGCAACAGACAGGGGCCCTATGGCTACACCTTC
CDR3 protein: CASSNRQGPYGYTF
J gene: TRBJ1-2
D gene: TRBD1
V gene: TRBV19
clone size: few

CDR3 DNA: TGCAGCGTTGTCCCGGGGAACCACGAGCAGTACTTC
CDR3 protein: CSVVPGNHEQYF
J gene: TRBJ2-7
D gene: NA
V gene: TRBV29-1
clone size: few

CDR3 DNA: TGTGCCACCAGCAGAGCCCCAGGGGGAAGCTCCTACAATGAGCAGTTCTTC
CDR3 protein: CATSRAPGGSSYNEQFF
J gene: TRBJ2-1
D gene: TRBD1
V gene: TRBV15
clone size: many

CDR3 DNA: TGCGCCAGCAGCTCGACAGGGAGCACTGAAGCTTTCTTT
CDR3 protein: CASSSTGSTEAFF
J gene: TRBJ1-1
D gene: TRBD1
V gene: TRBV5-1
clone size: many

CDR3 DNA: TGTGCCAGCAGTGATCGGGGCCGGCGCATGACTGAAGCTTTCTTT
CDR3 protein: CASSDRGRRMTEAFF
J gene: TRBJ1-1
D gene: NA
V gene: TRBV2
clone size: many

CDR3 DNA: TGTGCCACCAGTGACGCCCAGACAGGGGTCACAGATACGCAGTATTTT
CDR3 protein: CATSDAQTGVTDTQYF
J gene: TRBJ2-3
D gene: TRBD1
V gene: TRBV24-1
clone size: NA

CDR3 DNA: TGTGCCAGCAGCCCAGACAGCTACACCGGGGAGCTGTTTTTT
CDR3 protein: CASSPDSYTGELFF
J gene: TRBJ2-2
D gene: NA
V gene: TRBV3-1
clone size: few

CDR3 DNA: TGCGCCAGCAGTGACCGCCTAGGTCTAAACTACGAGCAGTACTTC
CDR3 protein: CASSDRLGLNYEQYF
J gene: TRBJ2-7
D gene: NA
V gene: TRBV10-2
clone size: few

CDR3 DNA: TGTGCCTGGAACCCCCCCCCCGTGGACCGATTCTACAATGAGCAGTTCTTC
CDR3 protein: CAWNPPPVDRFYNEQFF
J gene: TRBJ2-1
D gene: NA
V gene: TRBV30
clone size: NA

CDR3 DNA: TGTGCCAGCTCGACTAGCGGGAAGGCTGAGCAGTTCTTC
CDR3 protein: CASSTSGKAEQFF
J gene: TRBJ2-1
D gene: TRBD2
V gene: TRBV18
clone size: many

CDR3 DNA: TGCAGTGCTAGAAATCGACTACTACCCACAGATACGCAGTATTTT
CDR3 protein: CSARNRLLPTDTQYF
J gene: TRBJ2-3
D gene: NA
V gene: TRBV20-1
clone size: few

CDR3 DNA: TGTGCCATCAGACCTGGGACTAGCGGGATTAGAGACAATGAGCAGTTCTTC
CDR3 protein: CAIRPGTSGIRDNEQFF
J gene: TRBJ2-1
D gene: TRBD2
V gene: TRBV10-3
clone size: NA

CDR3 DNA: TGTGCCAGCGCCGAGGGGACTAGCAGACTATACGAGCAGTACTTC
CDR3 protein: CASAEGTSRLYEQYF
J gene: TRBJ2-7
D gene: TRBD2
V gene: TRBV2
clone size: few

CDR3 DNA: TGTGCCAGCAGCCCACACGGTGCTAGCTCCTACAATGAGCAGTTCTTC
CDR3 protein: CASSPHGASSYNEQFF
J gene: TRBJ2-1
D gene: NA
V gene: TRBV7-3
clone size: many

CDR3 DNA: TGTGCCAGCAGCCCGGGTACGGTACCACTCTACGAGCAGTACTTC
CDR3 protein: CASSPGTVPLYEQYF
J gene: TRBJ2-7
D gene: NA
V gene: TRBV7-9
clone size: many

CDR3 DNA: TGTGCTAGCAGCTTAGGGGGGCAGGGAACTGAGCAGTTCTTC
CDR3 protein: CASSLGGQGTEQFF
J gene: TRBJ2-1
D gene: NA
V gene: TRBV7-7
clone size: few

CDR3 DNA: TGTGCCAGCAGCACGACAGGGCAATATAATTCACCCCTCCACTTT
CDR3 protein: CASSTTGQYNSPLHF
J gene: TRBJ1-6
D gene: TRBD1
V gene: TRBV7-8
clone size: NA

CDR3 DNA: TGTGCCAGCAGCCGGCGGGACACCAACAATGAGCAGTTCTTC
CDR3 protein: CASSRRDTNNEQFF
J gene: TRBJ2-1
D gene: NA
V gene: TRBV27
clone size: many

CDR3 DNA: TGTGCCAGCAGCGTAGCCGGCAGGGACCAAGAGACCCAGTACTTC
CDR3 protein: CASSVAGRDQETQYF
J gene: TRBJ2-5
D gene: NA
V gene: TRBV9
clone size: many

CDR3 DNA: TGCGCCAGCAGCCCCCTAGCGGGCAACAATGAGCAGTTCTTC
CDR3 protein: CASSPLAGNNEQFF
J gene: TRBJ2-1
D gene: TRBD2
V gene: TRBV5-1
clone size: many

CDR3 DNA: TGCAGTGCGATCGGGGGGTCGTCACGCGACTACGAGCAGTACTTC
CDR3 protein: CSAIGGSSRDYEQYF
J gene: TRBJ2-7
D gene: TRBD2
V gene: TRBV20-1
clone size: many

CDR3 DNA: TGTGCCAGCAGCTTGGCGGGGGGACAGTTACAATTCTCTGGAAACACCATATATTTT
CDR3 protein: CASSLAGGQLQFSGNTIYF
J gene: TRBJ1-3
D gene: TRBD1
V gene: TRBV5-5
clone size: NA

CDR3 DNA: TGTGCCAGCAGTTACACTGGACAGGGCCGCCCGCCCACCGGGGAGCTGTTTTTT
CDR3 protein: CASSYTGQGRPPTGELFF
J gene: TRBJ2-2
D gene: TRBD1
V gene: TRBV6-2/TRBV6-3
clone size: few

CDR3 DNA: TGTGCCAGCAGCAACTACCCCGGGGAGCTGTTTTTT
CDR3 protein: CASSNYPGELFF
J gene: TRBJ2-2
D gene: NA
V gene: TRBV5-6
clone size: many

CDR3 DNA: TGTGCCAGCAGCTTAGGTTGGGAAACTAGCACAGATACGCAGTATTTT
CDR3 protein: CASSLGWETSTDTQYF
J gene: TRBJ2-3
D gene: NA
V gene: TRBV7-2
clone size: NA

CDR3 DNA: TGTGCCAGCAGCAGAAATTACAGGGCTCAAAGTGGCTACACCTTC
CDR3 protein: CASSRNYRAQSGYTF
J gene: TRBJ1-2
D gene: NA
V gene: TRBV6-1
clone size: few

CDR3 DNA: TGTGCCAGCAGATCGGGAATGGGGGCCAACGTCCTGACTTTC
CDR3 protein: CASRSGMGANVLTF
J gene: TRBJ2-6
D gene: NA
V gene: TRBV28
clone size: many

CDR3 DNA: TGTGCCAGCAGCTTGGGTGTGGCTAGCGGAAATGAGCAGTTCTTC
CDR3 protein: CASSLGVASGNEQFF
J gene: TRBJ2-1
D gene: TRBD2
V gene: TRBV5-8
clone size: few

CDR3 DNA: TGTGCCAGCAGCCCGGGACAAAATAATGAAAAACTGTTTTTT
CDR3 protein: CASSPGQNNEKLFF
J gene: TRBJ1-4
D gene: NA
V gene: TRBV11-2
clone size: many

CDR3 DNA: TGTGCCACCAGTGGGTCTAGCGGGAGTGGAGAGACCCAGTACTTC
CDR3 protein: CATSGSSGSGETQYF
J gene: TRBJ2-5
D gene: TRBD2
V gene: TRBV24-1
clone size: NA

CDR3 DNA: TGCAGCGTTGTATCCGAGGGGGCTGTCGCTTTCTTT
CDR3 protein: CSVVSEGAVAFF
J gene: TRBJ1-1
D gene: TRBD1
V gene: TRBV29-1
clone size: NA

CDR3 DNA: TGTGCCAGCAGCCCAGACAGGGCCCGCACAGATACGCAGTATTTT
CDR3 protein: CASSPDRARTDTQYF
J gene: TRBJ2-3
D gene: TRBD1
V gene: TRBV28
clone size: many

CDR3 DNA: TGTGCCAGCAGCTTGTCAGTGGGAGGGCAAGAGACCCAGTACTTC
CDR3 protein: CASSLSVGGQETQYF
J gene: TRBJ2-5
D gene: TRBD2
V gene: TRBV5-6
clone size: many

CDR3 DNA: TGTGCCAGCAGTTTCGGGAGGGGTACAATGGATGAGCAGTTCTTC
CDR3 protein: CASSFGRGTMDEQFF
J gene: TRBJ2-1
D gene: TRBD2
V gene: TRBV27
clone size: once

CDR3 DNA: TGTGCCAGTAGCAGTGTTCCTAGCGGATCCTACGAGCAGTACTTC
CDR3 protein: CASSSVPSGSYEQYF
J gene: TRBJ2-7
D gene: TRBD2
V gene: TRBV19
clone size: NA

CDR3 DNA: TGTGCCAGCAGCTCCGGGACTAGTCATTCCGGGGAGCTGTTTTTT
CDR3 protein: CASSSGTSHSGELFF
J gene: TRBJ2-2
D gene: TRBD2
V gene: TRBV7-2
clone size: many

CDR3 DNA: TGTGCCAGCAGACCCCGACTAGCGGGAGTTACAGATACGCAGTATTTT
CDR3 protein: CASRPRLAGVTDTQYF
J gene: TRBJ2-3
D gene: TRBD2
V gene: TRBV5-8
clone size: NA

CDR3 DNA: TGCAGTGCTACACAGGGGGCCAACGGAAACACCATATATTTT
CDR3 protein: CSATQGANGNTIYF
J gene: TRBJ1-3
D gene: TRBD1
V gene: TRBV20-1
clone size: few

CDR3 DNA: TGTGCCAGCAGCCCTTGGGGGACTAGCGGGAGGTCTGACAATGAGCAGTTCTTC
CDR3 protein: CASSPWGTSGRSDNEQFF
J gene: TRBJ2-1
D gene: TRBD2
V gene: TRBV7-3
clone size: many

CDR3 DNA: TGTGCCAGCAGCTGGGGGGCGAGCTCCTACGAGCAGTACTTC
CDR3 protein: CASSWGASSYEQYF
J gene: TRBJ2-7
D gene: NA
V gene: TRBV11-2
clone size: many

CDR3 DNA: TGTGCCAGCAGCTTATCGGGCTCATATTACTCGAAGAATGAGCAGTTCTTC
CDR3 protein: CASSLSGSYYSKNEQFF
J gene: TRBJ2-1
D gene: NA
V gene: TRBV11-2
clone size: many

CDR3 DNA: TGCGCCAGCAGCTATGGGACCCTCACCTATGGCTACACCTTC
CDR3 protein: CASSYGTLTYGYTF
J gene: TRBJ1-2
D gene: NA
V gene: TRBV5-1
clone size: few

CDR3 DNA: TGCGCCAGCAGCCGGGTCCTTACCTCTGGGGCCAACGTCCTGACTTTC
CDR3 protein: CASSRVLTSGANVLTF
J gene: TRBJ2-6
D gene: NA
V gene: TRBV10-2
clone size: NA

CDR3 DNA: TGTGCCAGCAGTTTAGGACAGGGGAACACTGAAGCTTTCTTT
CDR3 protein: CASSLGQGNTEAFF
J gene: TRBJ1-1
D gene: TRBD1
V gene: TRBV12-3/TRBV12-4
clone size: many

CDR3 DNA: TGTGCCAGCAGCGTAGGGCCGGCCCTTGGGGAGCAGTACTTC
CDR3 protein: CASSVGPALGEQYF
J gene: TRBJ2-7
D gene: NA
V gene: TRBV9
clone size: NA

CDR3 DNA: TGTGCCAGCAGCATCCGGGACAGGGCCCTAGTGGACACCGGGGAGCTGTTTTTT
CDR3 protein: CASSIRDRALVDTGELFF
J gene: TRBJ2-2
D gene: TRBD1
V gene: TRBV7-9
clone size: many

CDR3 DNA: TGTGCCAGCGGCGGTTCGGGAACGAGAGCGATGTGGCTCTCCTACGAGCAGTACTTC
CDR3 protein: CASGGSGTRAMWLSYEQYF
J gene: TRBJ2-7
D gene: NA
V gene: TRBV6-1
clone size: many

CDR3 DNA: TGTGCCAGCAGTTTTCGAGGGGCCGGGAGCAATCAGCCCCAGCATTTT
CDR3 protein: CASSFRGAGSNQPQHF
J gene: TRBJ1-5
D gene: NA
V gene: TRBV12-3/TRBV12-4
clone size: NA

CDR3 DNA: TGCGCCAGCAGCCGCCAGACAGGATTTGAGGCTTTCTTT
CDR3 protein: CASSRQTGFEAFF
J gene: TRBJ1-1
D gene: NA
V gene: TRBV4-1
clone size: NA